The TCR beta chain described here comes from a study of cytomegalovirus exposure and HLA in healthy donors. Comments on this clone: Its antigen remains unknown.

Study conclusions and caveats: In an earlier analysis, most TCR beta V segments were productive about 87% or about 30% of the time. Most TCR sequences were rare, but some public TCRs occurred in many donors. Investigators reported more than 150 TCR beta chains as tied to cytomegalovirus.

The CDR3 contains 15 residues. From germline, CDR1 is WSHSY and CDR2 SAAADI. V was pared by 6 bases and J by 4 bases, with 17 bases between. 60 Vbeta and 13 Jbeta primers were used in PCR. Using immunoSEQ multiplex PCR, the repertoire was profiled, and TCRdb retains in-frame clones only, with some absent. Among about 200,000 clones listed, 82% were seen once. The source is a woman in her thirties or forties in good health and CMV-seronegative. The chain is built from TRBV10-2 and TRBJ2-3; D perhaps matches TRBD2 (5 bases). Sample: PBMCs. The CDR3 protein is CASRVGLTFADTQYF. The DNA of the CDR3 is TGCGCCAGCAGGGTTGGACTGACTTTTGCAGATACGCAGTATTTT.